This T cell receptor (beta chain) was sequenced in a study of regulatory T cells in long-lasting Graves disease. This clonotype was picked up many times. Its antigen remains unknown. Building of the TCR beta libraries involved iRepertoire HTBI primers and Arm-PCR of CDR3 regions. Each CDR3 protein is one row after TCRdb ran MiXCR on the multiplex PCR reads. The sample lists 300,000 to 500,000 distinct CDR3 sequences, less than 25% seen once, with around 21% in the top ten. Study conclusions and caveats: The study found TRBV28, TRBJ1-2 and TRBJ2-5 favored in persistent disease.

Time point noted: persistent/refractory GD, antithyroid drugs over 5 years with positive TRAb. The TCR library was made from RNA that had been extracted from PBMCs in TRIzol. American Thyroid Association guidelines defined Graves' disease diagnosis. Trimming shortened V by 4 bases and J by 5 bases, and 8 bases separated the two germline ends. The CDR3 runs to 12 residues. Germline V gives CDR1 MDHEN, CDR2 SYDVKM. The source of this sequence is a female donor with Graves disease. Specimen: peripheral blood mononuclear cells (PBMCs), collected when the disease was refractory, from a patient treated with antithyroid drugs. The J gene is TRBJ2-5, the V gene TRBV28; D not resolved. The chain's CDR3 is CASSSSMETQYF. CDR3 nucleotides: TGTGCCAGCAGTTCCTCTATGGAGACCCAGTACTTC.